The clone carrying this TCR beta chain was counted a few times. The ends were cut back, 3 bases at V and 0 bases at J, with 3 bases in the middle. This CDR3 contains 13 residues. Germline loops: CDR1 KGHSH, CDR2 LQKENI. These data are taken from a study of CD8+ T cells in alopecia areata. It was cDNA, reverse transcribed from extracted RNA, that served as the sequencing template. Assay: immunoSEQ multiplex PCR; the TCRdb copy retains only in-frame clones and omits some. This table holds about 190,000 clones, just under 60% found once. Lesional scalp punch biopsies and peripheral blood were collected from alopecia areata patients.

The sequencing here drew on CD4+ T cells sorted from blood, taken at week 0. The chain combines TRBV18 with TRBJ2-1; no definite D call. This TCR derives from a human donor with alopecia areata. CDR3: CASSPGSYNEQFF. The CDR3 nucleotides are TGTGCCAGCTCACCGGGCTCCTACAATGAGCAGTTCTTC.